These T cell receptor beta chains were read from a single sample in a study of OX40 agonist ivuxolimab in advanced cancers. Only in-frame clones appear in the TCRdb table, and some are missing; sequencing was by immunoSEQ multiplex PCR. Of nearly 90,000 clones in the sample, 87% were seen once. Sequences were derived from CD4+ or CD8+ T cells sorted from blood, sampled in a trial of the OX40 agonist ivuxolimab. Receptors originate from an adult with an advanced solid tumor such as melanoma, head and neck, liver or kidney cancer. CDR3s include the opening cysteine and the closing phenylalanine or tryptophan. A D gene is named only where the DNA matches it firmly. Part of the rows lack a size; the others show once, few, many or a class for expanded clones.

D gene	V gene	clone size	J gene	CDR3 DNA	CDR3 protein
TRBD1	TRBV5-1	-	TRBJ1-1	TGCGCCAGCAGCTCGAACACAGGGGAAGGGACTGAAGCTTTCTTT	CASSSNTGEGTEAFF
-	TRBV9	-	TRBJ1-2	TGTGCCAGCAGCGGGGTGGCAGGGGCTGCCTATGGCTACACCTTC	CASSGVAGAAYGYTF
-	TRBV6-5	-	TRBJ1-5	TGTGCCGTCTACAGGGATGTCAGTACCAATCAGCCCCAGCATTTT	CAVYRDVSTNQPQHF
-	TRBV7-2	-	TRBJ2-3	TGTGCCAGCAGCTTAGAGACCAGCACAGATACGCAGTATTTT	CASSLETSTDTQYF
-	TRBV6-6	-	TRBJ2-3	TGTGCCAGCAGTCCCGCAGCGCGTGGTACGCAGTATTTT	CASSPAARGTQYF
-	TRBV5-1	-	TRBJ2-5	TGCGCCAGCAGCTTGGGGGTGTCAGGGTATATCGAGACCCAGTACTTC	CASSLGVSGYIETQYF
TRBD2	TRBV7-9	-	TRBJ2-3	TGTGCCAGCAGCTCCCGTCTAGCGGGCACAGATACGCAGTATTTT	CASSSRLAGTDTQYF
-	TRBV19	-	TRBJ1-5	TGTGCCAGTAATCCCGGTATAAGGGCAGGTCACGCGTTAAATCAGCCCCAGCATTTT	CASNPGIRAGHALNQPQHF
-	TRBV29-1	-	TRBJ2-5	TGCAGCGTTGAAGGAGGGTTGGGTCTATTAGAGACCCAGTACTTC	CSVEGGLGLLETQYF
-	TRBV28	-	TRBJ2-5	TGTGCCAGCAGGCTCCAAGAGACCCAGTACTTC	CASRLQETQYF
-	TRBV21-1	-	TRBJ1-6	TGTGCCAGCAGCGCGCGGAGCTCCTATAATTCACCCCTCCACTTT	CASSARSSYNSPLHF
TRBD2	TRBV19	many	TRBJ2-2	TGTGCCAGTAGTATGACGGCTAGCGGGAGTCCCGGGGAGCTGTTTTTT	CASSMTASGSPGELFF
-	TRBV6-5	few	TRBJ1-6	TGTGCCAGCAGGGCCCCGGGGATAAAAGGTTCCCTCCACTTT	CASRAPGIKGSLHF
-	TRBV7-2	-	TRBJ1-5	TGTGCCAGCAGCTTAACCACTAGCAATCAGCCCCAGCATTTT	CASSLTTSNQPQHF
TRBD2	TRBV19	-	TRBJ2-7	TGTGCCAGTAGTATAGATACTAGCGGGGCCTACGAGCAGTACTTC	CASSIDTSGAYEQYF
TRBD1	TRBV5-1	-	TRBJ2-5	TGCGCCAGCCCCTCGGGGCAGGGGGTAAGAGAGACCCAGTACTTC	CASPSGQGVRETQYF
-	TRBV10-1	-	TRBJ2-1	TGCGCCAGCGGAGGAACTAGGATTAGAAATGAGCAGTTCTTC	CASGGTRIRNEQFF
-	TRBV10-3	-	TRBJ2-7	TGTGCCATCAGTGAAGGGACTTACTCCTACGAGCAGTACTTC	CAISEGTYSYEQYF
-	TRBV7-9	-	TRBJ2-2	TGTGCCAGCATCGTGCAGGGGTCCGGGGAGCTGTTTTTT	CASIVQGSGELFF
TRBD1	TRBV6-5	once	TRBJ2-3	TGTGCCAGCAGTTATACCGGACAGGGGGCGGCAGATACGCAGTATTTT	CASSYTGQGAADTQYF
TRBD1	TRBV4-2	-	TRBJ2-5	TGTGCCAGCAGCCAAGTTGCTGGACAGGGGTCGCAAGAGACCCAGTACTTC	CASSQVAGQGSQETQYF
TRBD2	TRBV7-2	-	TRBJ2-5	TGTGCCAGCAGCTTAGCCGGGGGGTACCAAGAGACCCAGTACTTC	CASSLAGGYQETQYF
-	TRBV19	-	TRBJ1-5	TGTGCCAGTAGTATCGTTCGACAGCCCCAGCATTTT	CASSIVRQPQHF
-	TRBV5-1	-	TRBJ2-5	TGCGCCAGCAGCGTGGATCGTTCGGGGACCCAGTACTTC	CASSVDRSGTQYF
TRBD2	TRBV7-8	-	TRBJ2-7	TGTGCCAGCAGCTTCCCCAGCGGGGACTACGAGCAGTACTTC	CASSFPSGDYEQYF
TRBD2	TRBV6-1	once	TRBJ2-7	TGTGCCAGCAGTGAAGTAGGCGGGGGAAGGGGTTCCTACGAGCAGTACTTC	CASSEVGGGRGSYEQYF
-	TRBV11-2	-	TRBJ2-5	TGTGCCAGCAGCCCAGGGGTCCGGGCGGGAGAAGAGACCCAGTACTTC	CASSPGVRAGEETQYF
TRBD1	TRBV4-3	-	TRBJ1-5	TGCGCCAGCAGCCAAGACAGGGGGGTTGGTCAGCCCCAGCATTTT	CASSQDRGVGQPQHF
-	TRBV29-1	-	TRBJ2-2	TGCAGCGTTGCGATAGCATCGAACACCGGGGAGCTGTTTTTT	CSVAIASNTGELFF
TRBD1	TRBV11-1	-	TRBJ2-4	TGTGCCAGCAGCGCGGGACAGGGGGGAAACATTCAGTACTTC	CASSAGQGGNIQYF
TRBD2	TRBV5-1	-	TRBJ2-1	TGCGCCAGCAGCCTGACTAGCGCGGTAAACTCCTACAATGAGCAGTTCTTC	CASSLTSAVNSYNEQFF
-	TRBV23-1	-	TRBJ2-7	TGCGCCAGCAGTCAATCAGGAGGGACGAGGTACGAGCAGTACTTC	CASSQSGGTRYEQYF
-	TRBV7-6	-	TRBJ2-3	TGTGCCAGCAGCTTAGCGGAACTCACAGATACGCAGTATTTT	CASSLAELTDTQYF
TRBD1	TRBV10-3	-	TRBJ2-3	TGTGCCATCGGGTCTGGCGACAGGGGTCCCGATACGCAGTATTTT	CAIGSGDRGPDTQYF
TRBD2	TRBV29-1	-	TRBJ2-5	TGCAGCGTTGAAGAGGGACTAGCGGGAGTTAGGGGAGAGACCCAGTACTTC	CSVEEGLAGVRGETQYF
TRBD1	TRBV27	few	TRBJ1-4	TGTGCCAGCAGGGGCAGGGGGGGGGAAAAACTGTTTTTT	CASRGRGGEKLFF